This TCR beta chain was identified during a study of shared clonotypes between healthy human individuals. Notes on the study in general: Of the naive CD4 clonotypes, 4% to 5% were shared across several donors.

There were no recent acute infections or vaccinations among the donors, who were healthy HIV-negative adults. The CD8 memory sample joined CD45RO+ cells and CCR7-negative CD45RA+ cells. Germline V gene lookup returns CDR1 SQVTM and CDR2 ANQGSEA. The CDR3 extends over 12 amino acids. The J segment lost 4 bases and the V segment lost 4 bases, leaving 3 bases of the junction unmatched. With respect to this clone: Its antigen remains unidentified.

Each cell subset's genomic DNA was divided evenly among several immunoSEQ plates. Assay used: immunoSEQ multiplex PCR; TCRdb lists only in-frame clones, some missing. The table shows around 370,000 clones, with approximately 96% occurring only once. The origin of this receptor is a man aged 25 to 45 in good health. Material for sequencing was memory CD8+ T cells sorted from blood. Subset of the sample: CD45RO+ cells pooled with CCR7-negative TemRA cells. This sequence joins TRBV29-1 and TRBJ1-2; 7 bases align to TRBD1. CDR3 loop: CSVAGQFYGYTF. In DNA, the CDR3 is TGCAGCGTTGCGGGACAGTTCTATGGCTACACCTTC.